This passage covers 11 T cell receptor beta chains from one sample sequenced in a study of blood T cell repertoires in COVID-19. Libraries were prepared by immunoSEQ multiplex PCR; TCRdb keeps only in-frame clonotypes and omits some of them. The sample holds more than 110,000 clones, less than 80% seen once. The material sequenced was peripheral blood. The receptors originated from a woman aged 80 or older with active or convalescent COVID-19.

The CDR3 is CASSLHWSNEKLFF. The DNA of the CDR3 is TGTGCCAGCAGCTTACACTGGAGTAATGAAAAACTGTTTTTT. The V gene is TRBV7-8, the J gene TRBJ1-4; the D is unclear. This CDR3 region has 14 residues. Per germline, CDR1 SGHVS and CDR2 FQNEAQ. Deletions cut 2 bases from V and 4 bases from J, with 8 bases between.

The V gene is TRBV19, the J gene TRBJ2-7; D is perhaps TRBD2 (6 bases). Germline V CDR1 and CDR2: LNHDA, SQIVND (reference sequence). CDR3 length: 15 residues. V shed 5 bases and J shed 0 bases, with 14 bases lying between them. The CDR3 loop reads CASSPRAGFSYEQYF. DNA of the CDR3: TGTGCCAGTAGTCCAAGGGCGGGGTTCTCCTACGAGCAGTACTTC.

This chain joins TRBV14 and TRBJ2-5, with TRBD1 as a possible D gene (6 bases). The germline V gene encodes CDR1 SGHDN and CDR2 FVKESK. V was trimmed by 4 bases and J by 5 bases, leaving 14 bases between them. This CDR3 has 14 amino acids. CDR3 nucleotides: TGTGCCAGCAGCCCCAGGACAGTCACGGAGACCCAGTACTTC. Translation: CASSPRTVTETQYF.

CDR3 region: CASSQKQAANTEAFF. DNA for the CDR3: TGTGCCAGCAGCCAGAAACAGGCAGCGAACACTGAAGCTTTCTTT. The chain recombines TRBV7-9 with TRBJ1-1, with a weak D call TRBD1 (5 bases). V shed 5 bases and J shed 1 base, with 14 bases lying between them. CDR1 and CDR2 (germline): SEHNR, FQNEAQ (reference sequence). This CDR3 is 15 amino acids long.

The chain links TRBV5-1 to TRBJ1-1; D gene unclear. CDR1 and CDR2 from the germline V gene are SGHRS and YFSETQ. Trimming removed 0 bases at V and 4 bases at J, with 10 bases between. This CDR3 comprises 14 residues. As DNA, the CDR3 is TGCGCCAGCAGCTTGGTTTCGGGGAGCACTGAAGCTTTCTTT. Its protein is CASSLVSGSTEAFF.

CDR3: CASSPHPGLAYNEQFF. DNA for the CDR3: TGTGCCAGCTCACCGCACCCGGGACTAGCGTACAATGAGCAGTTCTTC. The chain links TRBV18 to TRBJ2-1; 10 nucleotides line up with TRBD2. Germline V CDR1 and CDR2: KGHSH, LQKENI. V trimming: 3 bases; J trimming: 4 bases; junction bases outside the gene matches: 6. This CDR3 spans 16 amino acids.

This rearrangement joins TRBV7-2 to TRBJ2-5; D remains ambiguous. Per the germline V gene, CDR1 is SGHTA and CDR2 is FQGNSA. The CDR3 is made up of 16 amino acids. Trimming shortened V by 2 bases and J by 4 bases, and 17 bases separated the two germline ends. The CDR3 here is CASSLKTRPWRETQYF. The CDR3 DNA is TGTGCCAGCAGCTTAAAAACTCGTCCATGGAGAGAGACCCAGTACTTC.

This chain joins TRBV19 and TRBJ1-1; TRBD1 matches at 8 bases. Germline values: CDR1 LNHDA, CDR2 SQIVND (reference sequence). This CDR3 has 15 residues. Trimming removed 5 bases from V and 1 base from J; junction bases left unmatched: 6. CDR3 bases: TGTGCCAGTAGTTCTCCAGGGGGCCCGAACACTGAAGCTTTCTTT. Its translation: CASSSPGGPNTEAFF.

The chain has TRBV25-1 and TRBJ2-1, with a tentative D call TRBD1 (5 bases). CDR1 is MGHDK, CDR2 SYGVNS, per germline. The germline V and J ends were trimmed by 1 base and 4 bases, with 8 bases remaining between them. CDR3 length: 14 residues. The CDR3 DNA sequence: TGTGCCAGCAGTGAATTAGACAGATACAATGAGCAGTTCTTC. Amino acids: CASSELDRYNEQFF.

The J gene is TRBJ2-1, the V gene TRBV27; 8 nucleotides agree with TRBD2. Germline lookup yields CDR1 MNHEY and CDR2 SMNVEV (reference sequence). The trim removed 6 bases at V and 9 bases at J, leaving 13 bases unmatched. The CDR3 is made up of 15 amino acids. CDR3 residues: CASSSTGGPVGEQFF. The CDR3 coding sequence is TGTGCCAGCAGCTCAACGGGGGGGCCGGTAGGTGAGCAGTTCTTC.

This rearrangement joins TRBV5-1 to TRBJ1-1; D not certain. Germline V gene sequence: CDR1 SGHRS, CDR2 YFSETQ. The CDR3 consists of 14 residues. The V and J ends lost 0 bases and 0 bases respectively, with 6 bases between them. The chain's CDR3 is CASSLDEMNTEAFF. CDR3 in DNA: TGCGCCAGCAGCTTGGACGAGATGAACACTGAAGCTTTCTTT.